This T cell receptor (beta chain) stems from a study of long-term antiretroviral therapy in people with HIV. Findings of the study overall: Versus controls, repertoires in people with HIV had narrower CDR3 length ranges.

This clone was counted a single time. What it binds is unknown. Sequencing relied on immunoSEQ assay v3.0, run at survey level. This table comes from immunoSEQ multiplex PCR, and its TCRdb copy is limited to in-frame clones, with some not included. The sample gives about 20,000 clones, around 80% of which show up once; roughly 18% is in the top ten. The CDR3 totals 13 residues. Germline loops: CDR1 MDHEN, CDR2 SYDVKM. Between the trimmed V and J ends, which lost 2 bases and 1 base, there was a span of 5 bases. The rearrangement uses TRBV28 and TRBJ1-1; D not resolved. The TCR sequence derives from a woman between 18 and 29 years old with HIV. The sample was unsorted PBMCs, taken 0.6 years after starting antiretroviral therapy. CDR3 loop: CASSLGWNTEAFF. CDR3 sequence (DNA): TGTGCCAGCAGTTTAGGCTGGAACACTGAAGCTTTCTTT.